The 26 T cell receptor beta chains below were found in one sample sequenced in a study of cytomegalovirus exposure and HLA in healthy donors. PCR employed 60 Vbeta and 13 Jbeta primers. Profiled with immunoSEQ multiplex PCR; TCRdb holds only in-frame clones, not every one. The sample contains about 190,000 clones, over 70% of which appear only once. Sequenced sample: PBMCs. These receptors came from a woman in her 30s in good health and CMV-seropositive.

The chain couples TRBV10-3 to TRBJ1-5, with TRBD1 as a possible D gene (6 bases). The CDR3 totals 12 residues. V was shortened by 11 bases and J by 4 bases, with 12 bases between the two germline ends. CDR1 ENHRY and CDR2 SYGVKD come from the germline V gene. CDR3 region: CAVGTTNQPQHF. The DNA of the CDR3 is TGTGCCGTCGGGACAACTAATCAGCCCCAGCATTTT.

The V call is TRBV29-1, the J call TRBJ2-6; D possibly corresponds to TRBD2 (6 bases). V lost 4 bases and J lost 2, with 9 bases in between. The CDR3 is made up of 14 amino acids. Germline values: CDR1 SQVTM, CDR2 ANQGSEA. The CDR3 region is CSVGGGTGANVLTF. The CDR3 DNA reads TGCAGCGTTGGGGGCGGGACTGGGGCCAACGTCCTGACTTTC. The full variable domain, in which reference TRBV29-1 and TRBJ2-6 provide the parts outside the CDR3, is SAVISQKPSRDICQRGTSLTIQCQVDSQVTMMFWYRQQPGQSLTLIATANQGSEATYESGFVIDKFPISRPNLTFSTLTVSNMSPEDSSIYLCSVGGGTGANVLTFGAGSRLTVL.

V is TRBV6-1 and J is TRBJ2-1, with 7 bases matching TRBD2. V was clipped by 5 bases and J by 2 bases; unmatched bases: 3. Germline values: CDR1 MNHNS, CDR2 SASEGT. The CDR3 is 14 amino acids. The CDR3 nucleotides are TGTGCCAGCAGTTCTAGCGGTACCTACAATGAGCAGTTCTTC. Its translation: CASSSSGTYNEQFF.

This clone was detected a few times. The chain carries TRBV9 and TRBJ2-1; a possible D gene is TRBD2 (7 bases). V was pared by 0 bases and J by 5 bases, with 18 bases between. Germline V lookup: CDR1 SGDLS, CDR2 YYNGEE. The CDR3 contains 17 residues. CDR3 sequence (DNA): TGTGCCAGCAGCGTAGTCCTGGGGGGGGGCGGCAACAATGAGCAGTTCTTC. Translating it yields CASSVVLGGGGNNEQFF.

The chain employs TRBV11-3 and TRBJ2-3; D possibly corresponds to TRBD2 (6 bases). This CDR3 is 14 amino acids long. V was cut by 1 base and J by 4 bases, with 9 bases left in between. Per the germline V gene, CDR1 is SGHNT and CDR2 is YENEEA. CDR3 in DNA: TGTGCCAGCAGCTTAGCCTCGGGGGCAGATACGCAGTATTTT. Translation gives CASSLASGADTQYF.

The chain recombines TRBV5-4 with TRBJ2-2; 10 nucleotides agree with TRBD2. Germline CDR1 is SGHNT and CDR2 is YYREEE (reference sequence). V was pared by 4 bases and J by 7 bases, with 7 bases of the junction left unmatched. This CDR3 has 15 residues. CDR3 in DNA: TGTGCCAGCAGCCCCGGGACTAGCGTAGGCGGGGAGCTGTTTTTT. The encoded protein is CASSPGTSVGGELFF.

The chain recombines TRBV27 with TRBJ2-1, with TRBD2 identical over 7 bases. J lost 6 bases, V lost 3 bases, and 26 bases had no gene match. This CDR3 region has 21 residues. The germline CDR1 and CDR2 sequences are MNHEY and SMNVEV (reference sequence). In DNA, the CDR3 is TGTGCCAGCAGTTTCGGGGATCCAGCGGGGCGGACACCGCGGGCTGGCAATGAGCAGTTCTTC. Translated: CASSFGDPAGRTPRAGNEQFF.

The V and J genes are TRBV7-2 and TRBJ2-7, with 8 positions matching TRBD1. Germline lookup yields CDR1 SGHTA and CDR2 FQGNSA. The CDR3 sequence is 14 residues long. The J segment lost 7 bases and the V segment lost 2 bases, leaving 7 bases of the junction unmatched. CDR3 nucleotide sequence: TGTGCCAGCAGCTTATGGCAGGGGGCGAGGGAGCAGTACTTC. Protein: CASSLWQGAREQYF.

Concerning this clone: Sequence at one end of the junction differs from germline and may be a read error. This same CDR3 is encoded by further DNA sequences in the sample. The chain employs TRBV15 and TRBJ2-7; D possibly corresponds to TRBD2 (5 bases). This CDR3 is built from 14 residues. Germline V gives CDR1 LNHNV, CDR2 YYDKDF (reference sequence). The CDR3: CATSRDFGVYEQYF. Written as DNA, the CDR3 is TGCGCCACCAGCAGAGATTTCGGGGTGTACGAGCAGTACTTC. Full variable domain (missing parts from reference TRBV15 and TRBJ2-7): DAMVIQNPRYQVTQFGKPVTLSCSQTLNHNVMYWYQQKSSQAPKLLFHYYDKDFNNEADTPDNFQSRRPNTSFCFLDIRSPGLGDTAMYLCATSRDFGVYEQYFGPGTRLTVT.

The chain combines TRBV7-2 with TRBJ2-2; D perhaps matches TRBD1 (5 bases). CDR3 size: 14 residues. Germline V gives CDR1 SGHTA, CDR2 FQGNSA. V was shortened by 3 bases and J by 5 bases, with 10 bases between the two germline ends. CDR3 in DNA: TGTGCCAGCAGCTTCAGGGCGGCTACCGGGGAGCTGTTTTTT. It yields the protein CASSFRAATGELFF.

The J gene is TRBJ2-5, the V gene TRBV11-2; 7 positions match TRBD2. The J call may be incorrect, as the DNA end agrees better with TRBJ2-7. The CDR3 runs 15 residues. Germline lookup yields CDR1 SGHAT and CDR2 FQNNGV. This CDR3 is CASSLEAGKGYEQYF. CDR3 sequence (DNA): TGTGCCAGCAGCTTAGAAGCGGGAAAAGGCTACGAGCAGTACTTC.

The J gene is TRBJ2-1, the V gene TRBV7-9; D might be TRBD2 (6 bases). The CDR3 has 14 residues. Trimming left V 3 bases short and J 7 bases short, with 13 bases between. From germline, CDR1 is SEHNR and CDR2 FQNEAQ (reference sequence). In DNA, the CDR3 is TGTGCCAGCAGCTTCGCGACTAGGTCTAATGAGCAGTTCTTC. Its protein product is CASSFATRSNEQFF. Full variable domain (outside the CDR3, taken from reference TRBV7-9 and TRBJ2-1): DTGVSQNPRHKITKRGQNVTFRCDPISEHNRLYWYRQTLGQGPEFLTYFQNEAQLEKSRLLSDRFSAERPKGSFSTLEIQRTEQGDSAMYLCASSFATRSNEQFFGPGTRLTVL.

Remarks on this clone: The sample contains more than one DNA sequence encoding this CDR3. The V gene is TRBV7-9, the J gene TRBJ2-1; D might be TRBD2 (5 bases). The V end was cut by 1 base, the J end by 8 bases, with 12 bases between. The germline V gene encodes CDR1 SEHNR and CDR2 FQNEAQ (reference sequence). The CDR3 length is 14 residues. The CDR3 DNA sequence: TGTGCCAGCAGCTTAGTGGCGGGCGGCGATGAGCAGTTCTTC. Protein: CASSLVAGGDEQFF.

This chain links TRBV5-4 with TRBJ2-7, with 7 positions matching TRBD2. This CDR3 spans 14 amino acids. CDR1 SGHNT and CDR2 YYREEE come from the germline V gene (reference sequence). V lost 1 base to trimming and J lost 0 bases; unmatched junction nucleotides: 1. The CDR3 loop reads CASSLSGTSYEQYF. The CDR3 DNA reads TGTGCCAGCAGCTTGAGCGGGACCTCCTACGAGCAGTACTTC.

The chain employs TRBV19 and TRBJ2-7; the D is unclear. Between the trimmed V and J ends, which lost 8 bases and 2 bases, there was a span of 7 bases. The CDR3 sequence is 11 residues long. Germline-derived CDR1 and CDR2 are LNHDA and SQIVND (reference sequence). The CDR3 reads CASGSAYEQYF. DNA of the CDR3: TGTGCCAGTGGCTCAGCCTACGAGCAGTACTTC.

The count of this clone is one. The chain carries TRBV28 and TRBJ1-1, with 8 bases aligning to TRBD1. V was pared by 3 bases and J by 3 bases, with 15 bases of the junction left unmatched. CDR1 and CDR2 from the germline V gene are MDHEN and SYDVKM. CDR3 length: 18 amino acids. The CDR3 region is CASSFFNPPTGVHTEAFF. CDR3 nucleotide sequence: TGTGCCAGCAGTTTTTTTAACCCCCCGACAGGGGTTCACACTGAAGCTTTCTTT. The complete variable domain, with remaining parts taken from reference TRBV28 and TRBJ1-1, reads DVKVTQSSRYLVKRTGEKVFLECVQDMDHENMFWYRQDPGLGLRLIYFSYDVKMKEKGDIPEGYSVSREKKERFSLILESASTNQTSMYLCASSFFNPPTGVHTEAFFGQGTRLTVV.

The chain recombines TRBV7-2 with TRBJ1-1; 8 bases match TRBD1. The germline V gene encodes CDR1 SGHTA and CDR2 FQGNSA. The trim removed 4 bases at V and 0 bases at J, leaving 1 base unmatched. The CDR3 sequence is 14 residues long. The CDR3 spells CASSWDRLNTEAFF. The CDR3 coding sequence is TGTGCCAGCAGCTGGGACAGGTTGAACACTGAAGCTTTCTTT.

The chain joins TRBV2 to TRBJ2-3; 9 bases are a match to TRBD1. Germline loops: CDR1 SNHLY, CDR2 FYNNEI. CDR3 length: 17 residues. V was clipped by 2 bases and J by 5 bases; unmatched bases: 11. CDR3 nucleotide sequence: TGTGCCAGCAGTGAATTAGGACAGGGGAGGCGGAAAGATACGCAGTATTTT. This translates into CASSELGQGRRKDTQYF. The whole variable domain, remainder taken from reference TRBV2 and TRBJ2-3, is EPEVTQTPSHQVTQMGQEVILRCVPISNHLYFYWYRQILGQKVEFLVSFYNNEISEKSEIFDDQFSVERPDGSNFTLKIRSTKLEDSAMYFCASSELGQGRRKDTQYFGPGTRLTVL.

There are a few counts of this clone. The chain has TRBV29-1 and TRBJ2-5; 10 bases align to TRBD2. The germline gives CDR1 SQVTM, CDR2 ANQGSEA. This CDR3 contains 14 residues. Trimming removed 7 bases from V and 2 bases from J; junction bases left unmatched: 7. The chain's CDR3 is CSASGREDQETQYF. The CDR3 DNA follows: TGCAGCGCGAGCGGGAGGGAAGATCAAGAGACCCAGTACTTC.

The sample holds a few counts of this clone. The V call is TRBV13, the J call TRBJ2-7, with 7 bases matching TRBD2. This CDR3 has 14 residues. Germline CDR1 reads PRHDT; CDR2 reads FYEKMQ (reference sequence). The ends lost 4 bases at V and 3 bases at J; junction bases unmatched: 6. As DNA, the CDR3 is TGTGCCAGCAGCTACCGGACTAGTCTCTACGAGCAGTACTTC. It translates to CASSYRTSLYEQYF.

This clone was seen only a few times. The chain carries TRBV2 and TRBJ1-1; 9 positions match TRBD1. The CDR3 is 14 residues long. In germline, CDR1 is SNHLY, CDR2 FYNNEI. V gave up 6 bases and J gave up 4 bases; unmatched junction bases: 6. As DNA, the CDR3 is TGTGCCAGCAGGGGACAGGGAATAAGCACTGAAGCTTTCTTT. Amino acid sequence: CASRGQGISTEAFF. Using reference TRBV2 and TRBJ1-1 for the parts outside the CDR3, the full variable domain is EPEVTQTPSHQVTQMGQEVILRCVPISNHLYFYWYRQILGQKVEFLVSFYNNEISEKSEIFDDQFSVERPDGSNFTLKIRSTKLEDSAMYFCASRGQGISTEAFFGQGTRLTVV.

The rearrangement links TRBV5-1 to TRBJ2-5, with a possible D match to TRBD1 (6 bases). Germline V gene data show CDR1 as SGHRS and CDR2 as YFSETQ. Between the trimmed V and J ends, which lost 0 bases and 2 bases, there was a span of 14 bases. The CDR3 has 16 amino acids. Here the CDR3 DNA reads TGCGCCAGCAGCTTGGGATATGGGCAGGGGCAAGAGACCCAGTACTTC. Protein sequence: CASSLGYGQGQETQYF.

CDR3 protein: CASSFRGPKGYTF. CDR3 in DNA: TGTGCCAGCAGCTTCAGGGGGCCGAAGGGCTACACCTTC. The chain couples TRBV5-6 to TRBJ1-2; 8 nucleotides agree with TRBD1. The CDR3 extends over 13 amino acids. Losses at the gene ends were 2 bases for V and 8 bases for J; bases not matched to a gene: 5. Germline V gene data show CDR1 as SGHDT and CDR2 as YYEEEE.

This clone was seen just once. The chain recombines TRBV28 with TRBJ2-5; 9 positions agree with TRBD1. CDR1 and CDR2 (germline): MDHEN, SYDVKM. J lost 5 bases, V lost 5 bases, and 9 bases had no gene match. The CDR3 length is 15 residues. The CDR3 DNA follows: TGTGCCAGCAGTCGGGACAGGGAGGGATTGGAGACCCAGTACTTC. Translating it yields CASSRDREGLETQYF.

The J gene is TRBJ2-7, the V gene TRBV7-2; TRBD2 matches at 13 bases. This CDR3 contains 16 residues. CDR1 is SGHTA, CDR2 FQGNSA, per germline. The J segment lost 4 bases and the V segment lost 7 bases, leaving 10 bases of the junction unmatched. This chain's CDR3 is CASTPYTSGRGYEQYF. CDR3 bases: TGTGCCAGCACCCCCTATACTAGCGGGAGGGGTTACGAGCAGTACTTC.

The chain couples TRBV6-1 to TRBJ2-2, with a weak D call TRBD2 (5 bases). V gave up 0 bases and J gave up 1 base, with 9 bases separating them. The CDR3 has 16 amino acids. CDR1 and CDR2 from the germline V gene are MNHNS and SASEGT. The CDR3 reads CASSEALALNTGELFF. The CDR3 DNA follows: TGTGCCAGCAGTGAAGCGCTAGCCCTGAACACCGGGGAGCTGTTTTTT.